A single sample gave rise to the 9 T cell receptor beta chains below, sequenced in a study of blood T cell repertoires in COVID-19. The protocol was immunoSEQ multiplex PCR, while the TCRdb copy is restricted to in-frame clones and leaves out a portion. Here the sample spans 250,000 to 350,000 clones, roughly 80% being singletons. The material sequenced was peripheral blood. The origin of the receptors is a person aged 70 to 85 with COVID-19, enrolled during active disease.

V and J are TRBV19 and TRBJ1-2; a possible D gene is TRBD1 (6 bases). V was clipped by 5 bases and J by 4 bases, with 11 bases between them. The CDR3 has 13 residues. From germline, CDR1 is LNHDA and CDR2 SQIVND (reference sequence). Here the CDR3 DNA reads TGTGCCAGTAGTTCCCGGACAGTCTATGGCTACACCTTC. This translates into CASSSRTVYGYTF.

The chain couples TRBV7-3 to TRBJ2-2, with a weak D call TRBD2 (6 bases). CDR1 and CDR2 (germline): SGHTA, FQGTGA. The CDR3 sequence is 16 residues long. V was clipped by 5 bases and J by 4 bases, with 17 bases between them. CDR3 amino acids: CASSAMTSFGTGELFF. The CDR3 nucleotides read TGTGCCAGCAGCGCGATGACTAGTTTTGGCACCGGGGAGCTGTTTTTT. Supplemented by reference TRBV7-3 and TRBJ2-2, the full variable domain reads GAGVSQTPSNKVTEKGKYVELRCDPISGHTALYWYRQSLGQGPEFLIYFQGTGAADDSGLPNDRFFAVRPEGSVSTLKIQRTERGDSAVYLCASSAMTSFGTGELFFGEGSRLTVL.

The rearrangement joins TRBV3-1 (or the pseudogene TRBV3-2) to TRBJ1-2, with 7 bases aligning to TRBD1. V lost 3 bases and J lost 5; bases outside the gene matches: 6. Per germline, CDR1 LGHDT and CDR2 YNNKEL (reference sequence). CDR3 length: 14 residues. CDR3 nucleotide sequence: TGTGCCAGCAGCCACTATGGACAGGCTTATGGCTACACCTTC. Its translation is CASSHYGQAYGYTF.

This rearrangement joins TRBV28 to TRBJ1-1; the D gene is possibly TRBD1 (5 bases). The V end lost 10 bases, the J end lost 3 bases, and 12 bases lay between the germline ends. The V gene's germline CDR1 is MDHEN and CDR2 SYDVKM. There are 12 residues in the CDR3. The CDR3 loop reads CATTGIYTEAFF. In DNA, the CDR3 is TGTGCCACCACAGGAATTTACACTGAAGCTTTCTTT.

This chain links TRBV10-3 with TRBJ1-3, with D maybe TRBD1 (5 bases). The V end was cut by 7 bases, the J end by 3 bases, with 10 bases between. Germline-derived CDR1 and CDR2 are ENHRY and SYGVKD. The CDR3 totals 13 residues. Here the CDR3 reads CAITTALGNTIYF. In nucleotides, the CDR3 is TGTGCCATCACGACAGCCCTTGGAAACACCATATATTTT.

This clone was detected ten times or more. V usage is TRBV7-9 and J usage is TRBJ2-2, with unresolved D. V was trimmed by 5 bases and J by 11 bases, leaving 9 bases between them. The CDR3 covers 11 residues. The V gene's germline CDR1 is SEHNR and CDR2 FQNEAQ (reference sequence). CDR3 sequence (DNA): TGTGCCAGCAGCAGCGTCGAAGAGCTGTTTTTT. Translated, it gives CASSSVEELFF.

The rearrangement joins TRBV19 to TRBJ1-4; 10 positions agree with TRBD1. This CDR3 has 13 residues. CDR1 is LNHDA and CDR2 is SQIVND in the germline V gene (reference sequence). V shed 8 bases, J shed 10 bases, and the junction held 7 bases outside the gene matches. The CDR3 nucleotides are TGTGCCAGTGGACAGGGGGGGTCAAGAAAACTGTTTTTT. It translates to CASGQGGSRKLFF.

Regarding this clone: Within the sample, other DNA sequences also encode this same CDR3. The CDR3 is CASSLGPTSTDTQYF. For the CDR3, the DNA is TGTGCCAGCAGCCTGGGACCGACTAGCACAGATACGCAGTATTTT. The chain recombines TRBV5-6 with TRBJ2-3, with D perhaps matching TRBD1 or TRBD2 (5 bases each). The length of the CDR3 is 15 residues. CDR1 SGHDT and CDR2 YYEEEE come from the germline V gene. Trimming left V 4 bases short and J 0 bases short, with 12 bases between.

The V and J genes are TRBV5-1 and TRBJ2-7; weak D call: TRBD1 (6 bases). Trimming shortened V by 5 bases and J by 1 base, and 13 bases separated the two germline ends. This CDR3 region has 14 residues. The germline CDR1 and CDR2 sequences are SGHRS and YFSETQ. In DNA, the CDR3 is TGCGCCAGCAGAAGGGCGGACAGATCCTACGAGCAGTACTTC. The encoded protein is CASRRADRSYEQYF. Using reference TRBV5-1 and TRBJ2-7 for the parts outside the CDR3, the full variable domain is KAGVTQTPRYLIKTRGQQVTLSCSPISGHRSVSWYQQTPGQGLQFLFEYFSETQRNKGNFPGRFSGRQFSNSRSEMNVSTLELGDSALYLCASRRADRSYEQYFGPGTRLTVT.